This T cell receptor beta chain was sequenced for a study of blood T cell repertoires in COVID-19. Study overall: Nucleic acid was either cDNA or gDNA, and it came from T cells, B-cell-depleted T cells, or PBMCs.

Trimming removed 4 bases from V and 1 base from J, with 17 bases in between. This CDR3 is built from 17 residues. Germline CDR1 and CDR2: KGHSH and LQKENI. Participant-given clinical history determined each cohort assignment. Authors' methods: The assay estimated nucleated cells by amplifying reference gene primers. TCRdb's copy holds only in-frame clones and misses some; the assay was immunoSEQ multiplex PCR. V and J calls and clone size are copied from that table; D and trimming were computed from the DNA. Of 350,000 to 450,000 clones listed, around 87% are singletons. The sample was PBMCs or T cells enriched from blood (not recorded which). The chain uses TRBV18 and TRBJ2-1, with a weak D call TRBD1 (6 bases). This TCR came from a man aged 25 to 45 who had recovered from COVID-19. CDR3: CASSRNLAGDSYNEQFF. The CDR3 region has the DNA TGTGCCAGCTCACGTAATTTGGCAGGGGATTCCTACAATGAGCAGTTCTTC.